The sequence of this T cell receptor (beta chain) was determined in a study of CD8 T cells in Susac syndrome. The authors reverse transcribed 0.5 to 1 ug RNA with random hexamers. Amplification of the TCR beta CDR3 was carried out by immunoSEQ multiplex PCR, which spanned a total of 54 Vbeta and 13 Jbeta segments. TCRdb itself ran the immunoSEQ multiplex PCR reads through MiXCR, one entry per CDR3 protein. Of about 110,000 distinct CDR3 sequences listed, approximately 95% are singletons. Germline CDR1 and CDR2: LNHDA and SQIVND (reference sequence). CDR3 size: 13 residues. Trimming removed 8 bases from V and 4 bases from J; junction bases left unmatched: 5. TEMRA cells were FACS-enriched, and CD8+ and CD4+ T cells were isolated negatively.

The sequence was collected from a human donor with Susac syndrome. The chain employs TRBV19 and TRBJ2-1, with 7 bases lining up with TRBD1. Input material: CD8+ T cells from PBMCs. The chain's CDR3 is CASSQGPYNEQFF. CDR3 nucleotides: TGTGCCAGTTCACAGGGGCCGTACAATGAGCAGTTCTTC.